This TCR beta chain was recovered during a study of cytomegalovirus exposure and HLA in healthy donors. CDR1 and CDR2 (germline): LNHDA, SQIVND (reference sequence). This CDR3 contains 16 residues. Trimming took off 1 base at V and 5 bases at J, with 12 bases between the two ends. Study findings and constraints: Most TCR sequences proved rare, with some public TCRs found in many donors. Cytomegalovirus status was reportedly diagnosed by the classifier with high specificity and sensitivity.

With regard to this clone: Its antigen is not identified.

Both 60 Vbeta primers and 13 Jbeta primers went into the PCR. Produced via immunoSEQ multiplex PCR; TCRdb's table is partial and in-frame only. The table has 110,000 or so clones, 82% seen once. The source of this sequence is a young woman in good health and CMV-seronegative. The material sequenced was PBMCs. V gene TRBV19 combines with J gene TRBJ1-6; D unresolved. Here the CDR3 DNA reads TGTGCCAGTAGTATAGGAGGGAGATTGGATAATTCACCCCTCCACTTT. Translating it yields CASSIGGRLDNSPLHF.